A single sample is the source of the 15 T cell receptor beta chains below, sequenced in a study of CD8+ T cells in alopecia areata. The sample's treatment: oral pan-JAK inhibitor, 5-10 mg twice daily. Extraction and reverse transcription of RNA yielded cDNA as the sequencing template. Here immunoSEQ multiplex PCR was the method, and the copy in TCRdb shows in-frame clones only, minus some. The table includes about 180,000 clones, about 53% detected once. This sample comprised CD8+ T cells sorted from blood, obtained at week 24, from a patient treated with tofacitinib. These receptors originate from a human donor with alopecia areata.

This CDR3 reads CASKEISGANVLTF. The CDR3, as DNA: TGTGCCAGCAAGGAGATCTCTGGGGCCAACGTCCTGACTTTC. The chain combines TRBV7-6 with TRBJ2-6; D remains unclear. The CDR3 is 14 amino acids. The V end lost 7 bases, the J end lost 0 bases, and 7 bases lay between the germline ends. Germline V CDR1 and CDR2: SGHVS, FNYEAQ.

The chain has TRBV29-1 and TRBJ2-3; D is uncertain. CDR1 is SQVTM, CDR2 ANQGSEA, per germline. The CDR3 runs 12 residues. The V gene lost 6 bases and the J gene lost 3 bases, with 10 bases spanning the gap. The CDR3 loop reads CSVLSRTDTQYF. CDR3 bases: TGCAGCGTACTCAGCAGGACAGATACGCAGTATTTT.

This chain uses TRBV13 with TRBJ1-1; tentatively, D is TRBD1 (5 bases). Germline V gene sequence: CDR1 PRHDT, CDR2 FYEKMQ (reference sequence). V was cut by 5 bases and J by 3 bases, with 13 bases left in between. This CDR3 has 14 amino acids. The DNA of the CDR3 is TGTGCCAGCAGCCCCTTCGGGGGGGACACTGAAGCTTTCTTT. Its translation is CASSPFGGDTEAFF. The full variable domain, rest sourced from reference TRBV13 and TRBJ1-1, is AAGVIQSPRHLIKEKRETATLKCYPIPRHDTVYWYQQGPGQDPQFLISFYEKMQSDKGSIPDRFSAQQFSDYHSELNMSSLELGDSALYFCASSPFGGDTEAFFGQGTRLTVV.

This clone has a handful of counts. V is TRBV5-6 and J is TRBJ2-7; 10 nucleotides align to TRBD2. CDR1 is SGHDT and CDR2 is YYEEEE in the germline V gene. CDR3 length: 15 residues. Losses at the gene ends were 5 bases for V and 3 bases for J; bases not matched to a gene: 8. The CDR3 here is CASSYSGGRFYEQYF. The CDR3, as DNA: TGTGCCAGCAGTTATAGCGGGGGGCGCTTCTACGAGCAGTACTTC. Full variable domain (outside the CDR3, taken from reference TRBV5-6 and TRBJ2-7): DAGVTQSPTHLIKTRGQQVTLRCSPKSGHDTVSWYQQALGQGPQFIFQYYEEEERQRGNFPDRFSGHQFPNYSSELNVNALLLGDSALYLCASSYSGGRFYEQYFGPGTRLTVT.

The chain has TRBV9 and TRBJ2-2; 8 positions match TRBD2. V shed 0 bases, J shed 0 bases, and the junction held 7 bases outside the gene matches. CDR3 length: 18 residues. Germline loops: CDR1 SGDLS, CDR2 YYNGEE. CDR3 nucleotides: TGTGCCAGCAGCGTAGCGCGGGGACTAGGTTCGAACACCGGGGAGCTGTTTTTT. As protein: CASSVARGLGSNTGELFF.

Note on this clone: This sample also contains other DNA sequences that code for the same CDR3. The chain combines TRBV11-2 with TRBJ1-1, with no clear D. CDR3 length: 13 amino acids. V lost 1 base to trimming and J lost 1 base, with 4 bases between them. Germline V gene data show CDR1 as SGHAT and CDR2 as FQNNGV. The CDR3 nucleotides read TGTGCCAGCAGCTTAGGAAGGAACACTGAAGCTTTCTTT. As protein: CASSLGRNTEAFF. The entire variable domain, with the rest obtained from reference TRBV11-2 and TRBJ1-1, is as follows: EAGVAQSPRYKIIEKRQSVAFWCNPISGHATLYWYQQILGQGPKLLIQFQNNGVVDDSQLPKDRFSAERLKGVDSTLKIQPAKLEDSAVYLCASSLGRNTEAFFGQGTRLTVV.

The chain is built from TRBV28 and TRBJ2-3; 9 bases fit TRBD1. This CDR3 contains 19 residues. V shed 6 bases, J shed 7 bases, and the junction held 23 bases outside the gene matches. The V gene's germline CDR1 is MDHEN and CDR2 SYDVKM. Here the CDR3 DNA reads TGTGCCAGCAGAGCCACCCTTCGACAGGGGGGAGAAAGGGTAAATACGCAGTATTTT. It translates to CASRATLRQGGERVNTQYF.

In DNA form, the CDR3 reads TGTGCCAGCAGTTACTCGGACAAGGGTTACGAGCAGTACTTC. It specifies CASSYSDKGYEQYF. V is TRBV6-6 and J is TRBJ2-7; possibly TRBD1 for D (5 bases). The CDR3 is 14 amino acids. V gave up 0 bases and J gave up 4 bases, with 10 bases separating them. Germline V gives CDR1 MNHNY, CDR2 SVGAGI (reference sequence).

The chain carries TRBV14 and TRBJ1-1; D gene ambiguous. The germline V gene encodes CDR1 SGHDN and CDR2 FVKESK. Trimming pared 2 bases from V and 3 bases from J, leaving 10 bases between. This CDR3 is 14 amino acids long. The CDR3 protein is CASSQSPTDTEAFF. The CDR3 nucleotides read TGTGCCAGCAGCCAATCTCCTACGGACACTGAAGCTTTCTTT.

The rearrangement joins TRBV27 to TRBJ1-1; D perhaps matches TRBD1 (5 bases). V lost 0 bases, J lost 0 bases, and 14 bases lay in between. The CDR3 is made up of 17 amino acids. Germline CDR1 MNHEY, CDR2 SMNVEV (reference sequence). The CDR3 here is CASSLSEGDHLNTEAFF. In nucleotides, the CDR3 is TGTGCCAGCAGTTTATCGGAAGGGGACCACCTGAACACTGAAGCTTTCTTT.

This chain joins TRBV30 and TRBJ2-1, with TRBD2 identical over 14 bases. This CDR3 is 13 amino acids long. The germline gives CDR1 GTSNPN, CDR2 SVGIG (reference sequence). The CDR3 region is CACGLAGGYEQFF. Here the CDR3 DNA reads TGTGCATGTGGACTAGCGGGGGGCTATGAGCAGTTCTTC.

The CDR3 here is CSVDSEYEQYF. DNA of the CDR3: TGCAGCGTTGACTCGGAGTACGAGCAGTACTTC. This chain joins TRBV29-1 and TRBJ2-7; no reliable D call. Germline V CDR1 and CDR2: SQVTM, ANQGSEA. V was trimmed by 3 bases and J by 4 bases, leaving 7 bases between them. The length of the CDR3 is 11 residues.

The rearrangement uses TRBV30 and TRBJ1-4; tentatively, D is TRBD1 (5 bases). Trimming shortened V by 2 bases and J by 12 bases, and 22 bases separated the two germline ends. The V gene's germline CDR1 is GTSNPN and CDR2 SVGIG (reference sequence). The CDR3 has 15 amino acids. CDR3 protein: CAWSRDNQGESELFF. In DNA form, the CDR3 reads TGTGCCTGGAGTAGAGATAATCAAGGGGAGTCAGAACTGTTTTTT.

The chain joins TRBV14 to TRBJ2-3; TRBD2 matches 7 bases. Germline values: CDR1 SGHDN, CDR2 FVKESK. The CDR3 is 13 amino acids. J gave up 3 bases and V 4 bases, and 1 base lay outside the gene matches. CDR3 protein: CASSRGGTDTQYF. The CDR3 coding sequence is TGTGCCAGCAGCCGGGGGGGTACAGATACGCAGTATTTT.

This clone was recorded only once. The chain employs TRBV4-3 and TRBJ1-2; tentative D call: TRBD1 (5 bases). Germline V lookup: CDR1 LGHNA, CDR2 YSLEER. V was pared by 0 bases and J by 2 bases, with 10 bases between. This CDR3 has 15 amino acids. CDR3 protein: CASSQDSPGNYGYTF. The CDR3 DNA reads TGCGCCAGCAGCCAAGATTCGCCAGGGAACTATGGCTACACCTTC.